This T cell receptor beta chain derives from a study of blood T cell repertoires in COVID-19. Germline CDR1 and CDR2: MNHEY and SVGAGI. Unmatched junction bases numbered 7, after V lost 10 bases and J lost 6 bases. This CDR3 region has 13 residues. This clone was counted between two and nine times. Measured with immunoSEQ multiplex PCR; TCRdb has only the in-frame clones, and not every one. Among roughly 300,000 clones listed, approximately 90% were seen once. The material sequenced was PBMCs or T cells enriched from blood (not recorded which). This chain joins TRBV6-5 and TRBJ2-7, with TRBD1 matching over 12 bases. This TCR derives from a woman in her forties with acute COVID-19. CDR3 sequence: CATLGQGASEQYF. The CDR3, as DNA: TGTGCCACCCTGGGACAGGGGGCTTCCGAGCAGTACTTC.